The rows below give T cell receptor beta chains drawn from one sample of a study of cytomegalovirus exposure and HLA in healthy donors. Clones were read by immunoSEQ multiplex PCR, and TCRdb kept only the in-frame ones, dropping some. The sample carries about 120,000 clones, about 83% recorded once. Sequencing was carried out using PBMCs. The receptors originated from a man between 18 and 29 years old in good health and CMV-seronegative. Each CDR3 is given with its conserved first and last residue. Each record gives: V gene, J gene, clone size, CDR3 length, D gene, CDR3 protein, CDR3 DNA. A D gene is named only where the DNA matches it firmly. Some rows mark clone size as missing; the rest say once, few, many or name a class of expanded clone.

v_call: TRBV2
j_call: TRBJ1-1
clone_size: -
cdr3_length: 13
d_call: -
cdr3_aa: CASRRTGNTEAFF
cdr3_nt: TGTGCCAGCAGGCGGACTGGGAACACTGAAGCTTTCTTT

v_call: TRBV7-9
j_call: TRBJ2-5
clone_size: -
cdr3_length: 15
d_call: -
cdr3_aa: CASIRSGDNQETQYF
cdr3_nt: TGTGCCAGCATTCGGTCGGGAGACAACCAAGAGACCCAGTACTTC

v_call: TRBV7-8
j_call: TRBJ2-3
clone_size: -
cdr3_length: 13
d_call: -
cdr3_aa: CASSAQGSDTQYF
cdr3_nt: TGTGCCAGCAGCGCCCAGGGGTCGGATACGCAGTATTTT

v_call: TRBV5-1
j_call: TRBJ1-1
clone_size: -
cdr3_length: 16
d_call: TRBD1
cdr3_aa: CASSSGTGGTNTEAFF
cdr3_nt: TGCGCCAGCAGCTCCGGGACAGGGGGCACGAACACTGAAGCTTTCTTT

v_call: TRBV7-8
j_call: TRBJ1-2
clone_size: -
cdr3_length: 17
d_call: TRBD1
cdr3_aa: CASSLIGTGTGSYGYTF
cdr3_nt: TGTGCCAGCAGCTTAATAGGGACCGGGACAGGGAGTTATGGCTACACCTTC

v_call: TRBV30
j_call: TRBJ2-1
clone_size: -
cdr3_length: 16
d_call: -
cdr3_aa: CAWRDSRVGSYNEQFF
cdr3_nt: TGTGCCTGGAGAGATTCCAGGGTTGGGTCCTACAATGAGCAGTTCTTC

v_call: TRBV6-1
j_call: TRBJ2-2
clone_size: few
cdr3_length: 15
d_call: TRBD1
cdr3_aa: CASSTGQGRTGELFF
cdr3_nt: TGTGCCAGCAGTACGGGACAGGGACGAACCGGGGAGCTGTTTTTT

v_call: TRBV6-4
j_call: TRBJ1-1
clone_size: once
cdr3_length: 13
d_call: -
cdr3_aa: CASSDPIRGNTFF
cdr3_nt: TGTGCCAGCAGTGACCCAATAAGAGGGAATACTTTCTTT

v_call: TRBV19
j_call: TRBJ1-1
clone_size: -
cdr3_length: 14
d_call: -
cdr3_aa: CASSRTDLNTEAFF
cdr3_nt: TGTGCCAGTAGCCGGACAGACTTGAACACTGAAGCTTTCTTT

v_call: TRBV18
j_call: TRBJ1-3
clone_size: -
cdr3_length: 15
d_call: TRBD1
cdr3_aa: CASSLGTDSGNTIYF
cdr3_nt: TGTGCCAGCTCACTTGGGACAGACTCTGGAAACACCATATATTTT

v_call: TRBV6-5
j_call: TRBJ2-2
clone_size: few
cdr3_length: 14
d_call: TRBD1
cdr3_aa: CASRGTGYTGELFF
cdr3_nt: TGTGCCAGCAGGGGGACAGGGTACACCGGGGAGCTGTTTTTT

v_call: TRBV5-6
j_call: TRBJ1-1
clone_size: -
cdr3_length: 15
d_call: TRBD1
cdr3_aa: CASSPTGGAGTEAFF
cdr3_nt: TGTGCCAGCAGCCCGACAGGGGGCGCGGGTACTGAAGCTTTCTTT

v_call: TRBV2
j_call: TRBJ1-2
clone_size: -
cdr3_length: 12
d_call: TRBD1
cdr3_aa: CATPGGVAGYTF
cdr3_nt: TGTGCCACCCCAGGGGGTGTAGCTGGCTACACCTTC